The 23 T cell receptor beta chains in this list originate from one sample, sequenced in a study of blood T cell repertoires in COVID-19. Method: immunoSEQ multiplex PCR; TCRdb's copy keeps in-frame clones and lacks some. The repertoire holds about 37,000 clones, with roughly 90% as singletons. Sequencing used peripheral blood. The source of these receptors is a human donor in a cohort sampled during active COVID-19.

DNA of the CDR3: TGTGCCAGTAGTATTAAACAGGGTACGGCTAATGAAAAACTGTTTTTT. Its translation: CASSIKQGTANEKLFF. The rearrangement links TRBV19 to TRBJ1-4, with D maybe TRBD1 (6 bases). Trimming removed 3 bases at V and 3 bases at J, with 14 bases between. The CDR3 is 16 residues long. Germline-derived CDR1 and CDR2 are LNHDA and SQIVND (reference sequence). The full variable domain, completed using reference TRBV19 and TRBJ1-4, is DGGITQSPKYLFRKEGQNVTLSCEQNLNHDAMYWYRQDPGQGLRLIYYSQIVNDFQKGDIAEGYSVSREKKESFPLTVTSAQKNPTAFYLCASSIKQGTANEKLFFGSGTQLSVL.

The V and J genes are TRBV23-1 and TRBJ2-7, with 7 nucleotides matching TRBD2. TRBV23-1 has ORF status, its function being uncertain. V lost 2 bases and J lost 3; bases outside the gene matches: 22. This CDR3 is built from 20 residues. Here the CDR3 DNA reads TGCGCCAGCAGTCAAAGGTCAGACTCGTTCGGCGGGAGTATTTTCTACGAGCAGTACTTC. It yields the protein CASSQRSDSFGGSIFYEQYF.

The V call is TRBV7-2, the J call TRBJ2-7; the match to TRBD2 covers 11 bases. Trimming removed 6 bases from V and 3 bases from J; junction bases left unmatched: 7. CDR3 length equals 15 residues. The germline V gene encodes CDR1 SGHTA and CDR2 FQGNSA. The CDR3 loop is CASSPTGTSGYEQYF. In nucleotides, the CDR3 is TGTGCCAGCAGTCCGACCGGGACTAGCGGCTACGAGCAGTACTTC.

This chain connects TRBV30 to TRBJ1-1; the D is unclear. The CDR3 is 15 residues long. Germline V gives CDR1 GTSNPN, CDR2 SVGIG (reference sequence). V gave up 0 bases and J gave up 1 base, with 12 bases separating them. CDR3 DNA sequence: TGTGCCTGGAGTGTTTCGACAAGAGCGAACACTGAAGCTTTCTTT. Its protein is CAWSVSTRANTEAFF.

The genes are TRBV10-3 and TRBJ2-1; D call uncertain. The CDR3 has 13 residues. V was trimmed by 5 bases and J by 7 bases, leaving 12 bases between them. Germline values: CDR1 ENHRY, CDR2 SYGVKD. This CDR3 reads CAISLDFSNEQFF. CDR3 coding DNA: TGTGCCATCAGTCTCGACTTTTCGAATGAGCAGTTCTTC.

This rearrangement joins TRBV19 to TRBJ1-1, with D perhaps TRBD1 (5 bases). The V end lost 3 bases, the J end lost 4 bases, and 15 bases lay between the germline ends. The CDR3 is 15 residues long. In germline, CDR1 is LNHDA, CDR2 SQIVND (reference sequence). Written as DNA, the CDR3 is TGTGCCAGTAGTATTTGGGGCGGGATTTTCACTGAAGCTTTCTTT. It is translated as CASSIWGGIFTEAFF.

The CDR3 nucleotides read TGTGCCAGCACCGCGGGGACCGTGGTCTCCTACGAGCAGTACTTC. Protein sequence: CASTAGTVVSYEQYF. This rearrangement joins TRBV2 to TRBJ2-7; D perhaps matches TRBD2 (6 bases). The CDR3 has 15 residues. V shed 7 bases and J shed 0 bases, with 16 bases lying between them. The germline gives CDR1 SNHLY, CDR2 FYNNEI.

The J gene is TRBJ1-1, the V gene TRBV23-1; D is unresolved. TRBV23-1 belongs to the ORF category, with a function that is uncertain. Deletions cut 5 bases from V and 1 base from J, with 8 bases between. This CDR3 spans 13 amino acids. CDR3: CASSARSNTEAFF. The CDR3 nucleotides are TGCGCCAGCAGTGCCCGGTCGAACACTGAAGCTTTCTTT.

This chain uses TRBV30 with TRBJ2-2, with no clear D. CDR1 GTSNPN and CDR2 SVGIG come from the germline V gene (reference sequence). The V and J ends lost 1 base and 7 bases respectively, with 10 bases between them. CDR3 size: 13 residues. CDR3 protein: CAWSGLHIGELFF. The CDR3 region has the DNA TGTGCCTGGAGTGGGCTCCATATCGGGGAGCTGTTTTTT.

The rearrangement links TRBV19 to TRBJ1-1; TRBD1 matches 8 bases. Per germline, CDR1 LNHDA and CDR2 SQIVND (reference sequence). This CDR3 comprises 14 residues. V shed 5 bases, J shed 4 bases, and the junction held 6 bases outside the gene matches. The CDR3 region is CASSRGGTGTEAFF. In DNA form, the CDR3 reads TGTGCCAGTAGTCGGGGCGGGACAGGCACTGAAGCTTTCTTT. Filled out from reference TRBV19 and TRBJ1-1, the complete variable domain reads DGGITQSPKYLFRKEGQNVTLSCEQNLNHDAMYWYRQDPGQGLRLIYYSQIVNDFQKGDIAEGYSVSREKKESFPLTVTSAQKNPTAFYLCASSRGGTGTEAFFGQGTRLTVV.

This chain links TRBV18 with TRBJ2-1; TRBD2 aligns across 14 bases. The J segment lost 12 bases and the V segment lost 3 bases, leaving 10 bases of the junction unmatched. The CDR3 covers 16 residues. CDR1 is KGHSH and CDR2 is LQKENI in the germline V gene. In DNA, the CDR3 is TGTGCCAGCTCACCTTCCGGGACTAGCGGGGGCCTGCCGCAGTTCTTC. Translated, it gives CASSPSGTSGGLPQFF.

V gene TRBV5-4 combines with J gene TRBJ2-7; TRBD1 matches at 7 bases. CDR3 length equals 14 residues. Germline-derived CDR1 and CDR2 are SGHNT and YYREEE (reference sequence). V lost 2 bases, J lost 2 bases, and 4 bases stayed unmatched. DNA of the CDR3: TGTGCCAGCAGCTTACTGGGACAGACCTACGAGCAGTACTTC. It yields the protein CASSLLGQTYEQYF.

The rearrangement links TRBV4-1 to TRBJ2-1; TRBD2 matches at 8 bases. Germline V gives CDR1 MGHRA, CDR2 YSYEKL. The CDR3 is 17 residues long. With V trimmed by 2 bases and J by 1 base, 7 bases remained unmatched. CDR3 bases: TGCGCCAGCAGCCAACCTACTAGCGGTCCTTCCTACAATGAGCAGTTCTTC. Its translation: CASSQPTSGPSYNEQFF.

The rearrangement joins TRBV12-3 or TRBV12-4 to TRBJ1-5; the D is unclear. V was shortened by 3 bases and J by 7 bases, with 7 bases between the two germline ends. This CDR3 has 12 residues. CDR3 amino acids: CASSFRRQPQHF. CDR3 DNA: TGTGCCAGCAGTTTCAGGAGGCAGCCCCAGCATTTT.

The table lists this clone with a count of one. The chain is built from TRBV2 and TRBJ2-2; TRBD1 matches 8 bases. CDR1 SNHLY and CDR2 FYNNEI come from the germline V gene. The CDR3 is 14 amino acids. Germline trimming cut 6 bases from V and 1 base from J; bases unmatched to any gene: 1. The CDR3, as DNA: TGTGCCAGCAGAGGACAGGGGAACACCGGGGAGCTGTTTTTT. It is translated as CASRGQGNTGELFF. Full variable domain (outside the CDR3, taken from reference TRBV2 and TRBJ2-2): EPEVTQTPSHQVTQMGQEVILRCVPISNHLYFYWYRQILGQKVEFLVSFYNNEISEKSEIFDDQFSVERPDGSNFTLKIRSTKLEDSAMYFCASRGQGNTGELFFGEGSRLTVL.

V usage is TRBV19 and J usage is TRBJ1-2; 7 bases map to TRBD1. The V and J ends lost 4 bases and 0 bases, in that order; junction bases with no gene match: 14. The CDR3 extends over 18 amino acids. Germline V gene data show CDR1 as LNHDA and CDR2 as SQIVND (reference sequence). The CDR3 sequence is CASSKLPWTGASNYGYTF. The CDR3 DNA is TGTGCCAGTAGTAAGTTGCCGTGGACAGGAGCCTCTAACTATGGCTACACCTTC.

This clone turned up a few times. This chain links TRBV24-1 with TRBJ1-1, with D perhaps matching TRBD1 (5 bases). Trimming removed 0 bases at V and 7 bases at J, with 5 bases between. Looked up from germline, CDR1 is KGHDR and CDR2 is SFDVKD. The CDR3 runs 12 residues. The CDR3 is CATSDLRGEAFF. The CDR3 DNA reads as TGTGCCACCAGTGATTTGAGGGGTGAAGCTTTCTTT.

The chain combines TRBV6-5 with TRBJ2-2; D perhaps matches TRBD1 (5 bases). V was shortened by 0 bases and J by 5 bases, with 10 bases between the two germline ends. This CDR3 is 15 amino acids long. CDR1 and CDR2 (germline): MNHEY, SVGAGI. CDR3 DNA: TGTGCCAGCAGTTACTCGCAGGGTTGGACCGGGGAGCTGTTTTTT. The encoded protein is CASSYSQGWTGELFF.

The gene calls are TRBV9 and TRBJ2-3; TRBD2 is a possible D gene (6 bases). The length of the CDR3 is 16 residues. Germline values: CDR1 SGDLS, CDR2 YYNGEE. Trimming took 3 bases from V and 0 from J, leaving 14 bases between them. In nucleotides, the CDR3 is TGTGCCAGCAGCGCGGGCGGGACGGCTAGCACAGATACGCAGTATTTT. It is translated as CASSAGGTASTDTQYF.

The chain is built from TRBV19 and TRBJ1-5, with a tentative D call TRBD1 (6 bases). The length of the CDR3 is 15 residues. Looked up from germline, CDR1 is LNHDA and CDR2 is SQIVND (reference sequence). Trimming removed 2 bases at V and 4 bases at J, with 12 bases between. Here the CDR3 DNA reads TGTGCCAGTAGTATACAGGGGTCGGAAAATCAGCCCCAGCATTTT. This encodes CASSIQGSENQPQHF.

The chain recombines TRBV4-1 with TRBJ1-2; TRBD1 matches 8 bases. Trimming removed 0 bases from V and 7 bases from J; junction bases left unmatched: 13. Germline assignment: CDR1 MGHRA and CDR2 YSYEKL. CDR3 size: 17 residues. CDR3 loop: CASSQDRAGDRSFGYTF. CDR3 coding DNA: TGCGCCAGCAGCCAAGATCGGGCGGGGGACAGGTCTTTTGGCTACACCTTC.

The rearrangement links TRBV2 to TRBJ2-7, with D perhaps matching TRBD2 (6 bases). The CDR3 contains 13 residues. CDR1 and CDR2 (germline): SNHLY, FYNNEI. V lost 7 bases and J lost 1, with 11 bases in between. The CDR3 loop reads CASTRDLSYEQYF. The CDR3 DNA is TGTGCCAGCACGCGGGACTTATCCTACGAGCAGTACTTC.

The chain has TRBV11-2 and TRBJ2-7; perhaps TRBD2 as D (7 bases). CDR3 length equals 18 residues. Per germline, CDR1 SGHAT and CDR2 FQNNGV. With 5 bases removed from V and 6 bases from J, the gap between germline ends came to 29 bases. CDR3 coding DNA: TGTGCCAGCAGCCTGTGGGGGGGGCGAGATTCTATCTACATCGAGCAGTACTTC. As protein: CASSLWGGRDSIYIEQYF. Supplemented by reference TRBV11-2 and TRBJ2-7, the full variable domain reads EAGVAQSPRYKIIEKRQSVAFWCNPISGHATLYWYQQILGQGPKLLIQFQNNGVVDDSQLPKDRFSAERLKGVDSTLKIQPAKLEDSAVYLCASSLWGGRDSIYIEQYFGPGTRLTVT.